This T cell receptor beta chain was captured in a study of blood T cells in healthy people across ages. Study-level background: Per every two T cells, about one barcoded beta molecule was captured by template switching.

Next came a second PCR, run for about 7 to 12 cycles, which used a sample-barcoded 5' primer along with a J-beta primer mix. TCRdb recomputed calls from the 5' RACE reads with MiXCR, one row per CDR3 protein. The table shows approximately 810,000 distinct CDR3 sequences, with 29% occurring only once. Every donor contributed around 10 milliliters of peripheral blood by blood draw. Notes on the study in general: Bulk PBMC profiling left naive and antigen-experienced comparisons inconclusive. No one knew whether donors had CMV, which possibly confounded expanded clonotype changes.

As to this clonotype: Its cognate antigen is unknown.

This receptor was obtained from a woman over 75 in good health. Source material: blood.

This CDR3 is CAWSVSSLNNEQFF. In nucleotides, the CDR3 is TGTGCCTGGAGTGTGAGTTCACTAAACAATGAGCAGTTCTTC. The chain links TRBV30 to TRBJ2-1; D gene ambiguous. The CDR3 loop spans 14 amino acids. Germline V gene data show CDR1 as GTSNPN and CDR2 as SVGIG (reference sequence). Trimming took off 0 bases at V and 5 bases at J, with 11 bases between the two ends.